This TCR beta chain was recorded in a study of T cell responses to AZD1222 COVID-19 vaccine. In the study overall: Second-dose recipients at about 4 or about 12 weeks were treated as one pooled group.

Comment on this clone: Its antigen is unknown.

Measured with immunoSEQ multiplex PCR; TCRdb has only the in-frame clones, and not every one. The repertoire consists of approximately 130,000 clones, with over 85% occurring once and the leading ten covering 3.1%. CDR3 length: 16 residues. Germline assignment: CDR1 LNHDA and CDR2 SQIVND (reference sequence). The V end was cut by 4 bases, the J end by 4 bases, with 16 bases between. Study-level points and caveats: Donor demographics were predominantly white British with a female majority; clonal diversity may be underestimated. After the peak T cell response, and only then, were repertoires sampled.

The J gene is TRBJ1-4, the V gene TRBV19; D unclear. The TCR was taken from an adult in good health. The source was peripheral blood, collected on day 0 of AZD1222 vaccination. The CDR3 spells CASSTPAAESNEKLFF. The CDR3 DNA sequence: TGTGCCAGTAGTACCCCCGCCGCAGAAAGTAATGAAAAACTGTTTTTT.